This T cell receptor beta chain originates from a study of response to subunit inactivated influenza vaccine (dated by TCRdb to 2016 to 2018). In terms of the full investigation: Deep quantitative T cell receptor repertoire profiling was used in the study to track responses to a trivalent subunit inactivated influenza vaccine.

Libraries came from RT-PCR. Instrument used: Illumina HiSeq 2500. TCRdb reran the public reads through fastp at Q25 and MiXCR, keeping productive beta chains. CDR3 protein sequences are deduplicated, and each keeps its most common genes and DNA. The sample records under 850,000 distinct CDR3 sequences, around 18% of which are singletons. About a tenth of the sample is in the top ten clones. General study outcomes and caveats: According to the authors, only a limited number of new T cells may be recruited by each seasonal influenza vaccination.

This clonotype was counted only a few times. Its antigen is unknown. No qualities accompany the bases; no much larger clone lies one base away. Here V drops 5 bases and J drops 5 bases, and the junction holds 7 bases not matched to any gene. Based on the germline V gene, the CDR1 and CDR2 sequences are MNHNS and SASEGT. The CDR3 measures 14 amino acids from cysteine to phenylalanine. The entry retains the CDR3 DNA only, 42 bases that are in frame from base 1. This sequence was found in a man aged 50 or older who received an inactivated influenza vaccine. Donor details come from another sample of the same person, matched by shared clones. The specimen comprised PBMCs from blood, sampled roughly 5 days after vaccination. In this chain, TRBV6-1 is recombined with TRBJ2-5; 8 bases in the middle match TRBD1. The DNA sequence is as follows: TGTGCCAGCAGTCTAGGACAGGGTTTGGAGACCCAGTACTTC. Translated, it reads CASSLGQGLETQYF.